This TCR beta chain was found in a study of technical replicates of blood from a handful of donors. Looked up from germline, CDR1 is SGHRS and CDR2 is YFSETQ. The CDR3 is 15 amino acids. The ends were cut back, 4 bases at V and 0 bases at J, with 13 bases in the middle. Produced via immunoSEQ multiplex PCR; TCRdb's table is partial and in-frame only. The profile shows roughly 80,000 clones, 90% to 95% of them singletons. The specimen sequenced was T cells isolated from PBMCs. This clonotype originated in a human donor in good health. The chain carries TRBV5-1 and TRBJ2-5; TRBD2 might be the D (7 bases). For the CDR3, the DNA is TGCGCCAGCAGCCCTAGGGGGAGGGACCAAGAGACCCAGTACTTC. Translated: CASSPRGRDQETQYF. Drawing the rest from reference TRBV5-1 and TRBJ2-5, the complete variable domain is KAGVTQTPRYLIKTRGQQVTLSCSPISGHRSVSWYQQTPGQGLQFLFEYFSETQRNKGNFPGRFSGRQFSNSRSEMNVSTLELGDSALYLCASSPRGRDQETQYFGPGTRLLVL.